This passage covers 10 T cell receptor beta chains from one sample sequenced in a study of cytomegalovirus exposure and HLA in healthy donors. The PCR was carried out with 60 Vbeta primers and 13 Jbeta primers. TCRdb's table, derived via immunoSEQ multiplex PCR, lists solely in-frame clones and lacks some. The repertoire holds 130,000 or so clones, with 60% to 85% as singletons. The sequenced material came from PBMCs. The receptors were sampled from a woman aged 18-29 years in good health and CMV-seronegative.

The chain joins TRBV4-2 to TRBJ2-2; a weak D match, TRBD1 (5 bases). Looked up from germline, CDR1 is LGHNA and CDR2 is YNFKEQ. The CDR3 is made up of 17 amino acids. V lost 1 base and J lost 0, with 12 bases in between. The CDR3 bases are TGTGCCAGCAGCCAAGGTCAGGGTCTCTCGAACACCGGGGAGCTGTTTTTT. Its protein product is CASSQGQGLSNTGELFF.

V and J are TRBV25-1 and TRBJ2-7; 8 bases agree with TRBD1. From germline, CDR1 is MGHDK and CDR2 SYGVNS. The CDR3 totals 15 residues. J gave up 5 bases and V 4 bases, and 10 bases lay outside the gene matches. The CDR3 loop is CASSGPRGQVNEQYF. The CDR3 nucleotides read TGTGCCAGCAGTGGTCCACGGGGACAGGTAAACGAGCAGTACTTC.

The V call is TRBV27, the J call TRBJ2-2; D is ambiguous. The germline V and J ends were trimmed by 2 bases and 6 bases, with 4 bases remaining between them. Per germline, CDR1 MNHEY and CDR2 SMNVEV (reference sequence). CDR3 size: 12 residues. The chain's CDR3 is CASSLRAGELFF. The DNA of the CDR3 is TGTGCCAGCAGTTTACGAGCCGGGGAGCTGTTTTTT.

This clone was picked up one time. The chain joins TRBV28 to TRBJ1-5; D gene unclear. The CDR3 has 14 amino acids. The germline V gene has CDR1 MDHEN and CDR2 SYDVKM. V gave up 2 bases and J gave up 1 base, with 6 bases separating them. CDR3: CASSLSHSNQPQHF. The CDR3 DNA follows: TGTGCCAGCAGTTTAAGCCACAGCAATCAGCCCCAGCATTTT.

V gene TRBV25-1 combines with J gene TRBJ1-4; 9 nucleotides match TRBD1. The CDR3 is made up of 18 amino acids. The V gene's germline CDR1 is MGHDK and CDR2 SYGVNS. Trimming took 0 bases from V and 7 from J; bases not matched to a gene: 12. CDR3 region: CASSEYAVGGTGFEKLFF. The CDR3 nucleotides are TGTGCCAGCAGTGAATATGCAGTTGGCGGGACAGGGTTTGAAAAACTGTTTTTT.

The CDR3 spells CASRNTGGESYEQYF. CDR3 nucleotides: TGTGCCAGTAGGAATACAGGGGGCGAGTCCTACGAGCAGTACTTC. This chain connects TRBV19 to TRBJ2-7; 9 positions agree with TRBD1. CDR3 length: 15 residues. Germline V CDR1 and CDR2: LNHDA, SQIVND (reference sequence). Trimming removed 6 bases from V and 1 base from J; junction bases left unmatched: 7. Together with reference TRBV19 and TRBJ2-7, the CDR3 gives the full variable domain: DGGITQSPKYLFRKEGQNVTLSCEQNLNHDAMYWYRQDPGQGLRLIYYSQIVNDFQKGDIAEGYSVSREKKESFPLTVTSAQKNPTAFYLCASRNTGGESYEQYFGPGTRLTVT.

The chain employs TRBV10-2 and TRBJ1-2; no clear D gene. V was trimmed by 9 bases and J by 3 bases, leaving 17 bases between them. The CDR3 covers 14 residues. Per the germline V gene, CDR1 is WSHSY and CDR2 is SAAADI. The CDR3 loop is CASRTFSSDYGYTF. In DNA, the CDR3 is TGCGCCAGTCGGACTTTCTCTAGCGACTATGGCTACACCTTC.

J is TRBJ2-7 and V is TRBV5-6; 9 bases line up with TRBD2. Germline V CDR1 and CDR2: SGHDT, YYEEEE. This CDR3 spans 16 amino acids. Trimming cost V 2 bases and J 3 bases; bases outside gene matches: 9. The CDR3 DNA is TGTGCCAGCAGCTTAATTAGGGCTAGCGGGAACTACGAGCAGTACTTC. As protein: CASSLIRASGNYEQYF. Combining the CDR3 with reference TRBV5-6 and TRBJ2-7 gives the whole variable domain DAGVTQSPTHLIKTRGQQVTLRCSPKSGHDTVSWYQQALGQGPQFIFQYYEEEERQRGNFPDRFSGHQFPNYSSELNVNALLLGDSALYLCASSLIRASGNYEQYFGPGTRLTVT.

The chain recombines TRBV30 with TRBJ1-2; D unresolved. The CDR3 contains 15 residues. The germline V gene encodes CDR1 GTSNPN and CDR2 SVGIG (reference sequence). Trimming pared 2 bases from V and 7 bases from J, leaving 20 bases between. DNA of the CDR3: TGTGCCTGGAGTCTAGGCGTATCCAGTGGGAGTGGCTACACCTTC. It codes for CAWSLGVSSGSGYTF.

The chain uses TRBV7-8 and TRBJ2-7, with 7 bases that match TRBD2. In germline, CDR1 is SGHVS, CDR2 FQNEAQ. Germline trimming cut 0 bases from V and 2 bases from J; bases unmatched to any gene: 7. CDR3 length: 16 amino acids. DNA of the CDR3: TGTGCCAGCAGCTTAGCGGGGAGGGGAAGAACCTACGAGCAGTACTTC. As protein: CASSLAGRGRTYEQYF.